This T cell receptor beta chain was recovered during a study of blood T cell repertoires in COVID-19 (TCRdb year 2020). Background for the entire study: The collaborator samples originated in the United States, Italy and Spain and spanned the acute and convalescent phases of COVID-19. A freely available public database, intended as a resource for researchers studying the immune response to SARS-CoV-2, is where the repertoires were released. Subjects who had been exposed to COVID-19, were actively infected with it, or had recovered from it provided the deeply sampled blood TCRbeta repertoires that made up the dataset. Sample metadata almost always included a de-identified subject ID, COVID-19 status, age in years and sex. The prospective study material was composed of cDNA or gDNA derived from T cells, B-cell-depleted T cells, or PBMCs. The samples were drawn from the first 160 participants of the ongoing ImmuneRACE study and from 950 to 1,500 subjects provided by 6 global collaborators. Where available, HLA class I and class II types were taken from metadata supplied by the sample provider and were not determined by assay-based typing.

Reading from cysteine to phenylalanine, the CDR3 counts 13 amino acids. Only the CDR3 DNA is retained, 39 bases long and in frame from the first base. The germline V gene provides CDR1 SNHLY and CDR2 FYNNEI. V is clipped by 7 bases and J by 3 bases, and the sequence between their germline boundaries is 10 bases long. What the authors observed across the whole study: How much clinical and demographic metadata was included differed by source and by participant, and the metadata was provided uncurated.

The collaborating institutions used their own protocols to collect whole blood in K2EDTA tubes. For TCRbeta analysis, collaborators shipped samples in one of three forms: frozen whole blood, isolated PBMCs, or DNA extracted from either of those sample types. Concerning this clone: Its antigen is currently not known. No qualities accompany the bases; no much larger clone lies one base away.

TCRbeta CDR3 regions were amplified from genomic DNA by means of the immunoSEQ Assay, a bias-controlled multiplex PCR. Turning to the authors' computational methods: The number of nucleated cells in each sample was estimated from the amplification of reference gene primers within the assay. To quantify the absolute abundance of each unique TCRbeta CDR3 rearrangement, sequence reads were collapsed and filtered. For each sample, productive Simpson clonality was calculated as the square root of Simpson's diversity index over productive rearrangements. What TCRdb holds here is the immuneACCESS table cut down to in-frame rearrangements. Part of the clones is not present; checked against another copy, under half of the missing clones reflect an unresolved V gene, and the others are unexplained. That table gives V, J and clone size, and the DNA gave D and trimming. This sample comprises around 100,000 clones, approximately 88% of them detected only once. The ten largest clones represent approximately 10% of the sample.

The sample taken for sequencing was peripheral blood. The receptor chain draws on TRBV2 and TRBJ1-5; the D gene is perhaps TRBD1, on 5 matching bases. The TCR comes from a man older than 75 with acute or convalescent COVID-19. In nucleotides, the sequence is TGTGCCAGCAAGGGGAGGGACAATCAGCCCCAGCATTTT. The encoded protein is CASKGRDNQPQHF.